Reported below is one T cell receptor beta chain. This entry comes from a study of a mutant IDH1 vaccine in newly diagnosed glioma. Looking at the study overall: Standard pretreatment was either radiotherapy, temozolomide, or, for most, radiochemotherapy with temozolomide.

This CDR3 spans 17 amino acids. TCRdb's copy holds only in-frame clones and misses some; the assay was immunoSEQ multiplex PCR. The sample lists roughly 99,000 clones, 80% to 90% occurring once. As to time point: baseline, week 1 (first vaccination visit). The treatment was: pre-vaccination baseline after standard-of-care therapy. The clonotype originates from a woman aged 45-59 years with glioma. The gene calls are TRBV21-1 and TRBJ2-7; TRBD2 is the table's D call and was not checked against the DNA. TRBV21-1 is assigned pseudogene status. Here the sequenced sample was PBMCs, taken from a glioma patient treated with radiotherapy, temozolomide or both. The CDR3 DNA follows: TGTGCCAGCAGCAAAGATAGTAGCGGGAGTAAGGCCTACGAGCAGTACTTC. Translation: CASSKDSSGSKAYEQYF.